The next 32 T cell receptor beta chains were all read from a single sample in a study of blood T cells in healthy people across ages. For the second PCR, which ran for about 7 to 11 cycles, a sample-barcoded 5' primer and a J-beta primer mix were used. TCRdb itself ran the 5' RACE reads through MiXCR, one entry per CDR3 protein. The sample has 1 million or so distinct CDR3 sequences, 40% to 55% seen once. Sequencing was done on a sample of blood. The receptor set was obtained from a woman aged 55-69 years in good health.

The gene calls are TRBV2 and TRBJ1-2; 7 bases map to TRBD1. This CDR3 is built from 14 residues. Per germline, CDR1 SNHLY and CDR2 FYNNEI. V shed 5 bases, J shed 2 bases, and the junction held 5 bases outside the gene matches. CDR3 sequence: CASSIRQGNYGYTF. The CDR3 nucleotides read TGTGCCAGCAGTATTCGACAGGGCAACTATGGCTACACCTTC.

The V call is TRBV10-3, the J call TRBJ2-7, with 10 bases lining up with TRBD1. This CDR3 spans 15 amino acids. The germline CDR1 and CDR2 sequences are ENHRY and SYGVKD. V gave up 6 bases and J gave up 0 bases; unmatched junction bases: 5. CDR3 sequence: CAISRDRGPSYEQYF. The CDR3 DNA is TGTGCCATCAGCAGAGACAGGGGGCCCTCCTACGAGCAGTACTTC.

Comments on this clonotype: Compared with germline, one end of the junction differs, possibly owing to a read error. The chain combines TRBV7-8 with TRBJ1-1; TRBD1 is a possible D gene (6 bases). The CDR3 runs 18 residues. From germline, CDR1 is SGHVS and CDR2 FQNEAQ. CDR3 DNA: TGTGCCAGCAGATTAGATGGGGGCAGGGGCATCTTGAACACTGAAGCTTTCTTT. It is translated as CASRLDGGRGILNTEAFF.

This clonotype was recorded once. The V and J genes are TRBV29-1 and TRBJ2-1; no definite D call. Germline CDR1 SQVTM, CDR2 ANQGSEA. V dropped 7 bases and J dropped 7 bases, with 14 bases sitting between them. The CDR3 runs to 12 residues. The chain's CDR3 is CSGSIILNEQFF. CDR3 sequence (DNA): TGCAGCGGTAGCATAATCCTAAATGAGCAGTTCTTC.

In this sample, this clonotype turned up a few times. The chain links TRBV5-1 to TRBJ2-7; D gene uncertain. This CDR3 spans 14 amino acids. CDR1 SGHRS and CDR2 YFSETQ come from the germline V gene. Trimming removed 0 bases at V and 3 bases at J, with 10 bases between. The CDR3: CASSLAGYLYEQYF. CDR3 bases: TGCGCCAGCAGCTTGGCCGGTTACCTCTACGAGCAGTACTTC.

The genes are TRBV27 and TRBJ2-3, with D tentatively TRBD1 (6 bases). The CDR3 has 14 residues. V was clipped by 1 base and J by 9 bases, with 14 bases between them. CDR1 and CDR2 (germline): MNHEY, SMNVEV (reference sequence). This CDR3 reads CASSLWGYQGTQYF. CDR3 sequence (DNA): TGTGCCAGCAGTTTATGGGGGTACCAGGGGACGCAGTATTTT.

This chain links TRBV6-1 with TRBJ2-1; 13 bases align to TRBD2. The V segment lost 6 bases and the J segment 1 base; nucleotides outside the gene matches: 6. Germline-derived CDR1 and CDR2 are MNHNS and SASEGT. This CDR3 is built from 17 residues. The CDR3 region is CASRNPTSGRSYNEQFF. Here the CDR3 DNA reads TGTGCCAGCAGGAACCCGACTAGCGGGAGGTCCTACAATGAGCAGTTCTTC.

This rearrangement joins TRBV18 to TRBJ2-7, with 10 nucleotides matching TRBD2. V lost 8 bases, J lost 6 bases, and 7 bases stayed unmatched. Germline V gene lookup returns CDR1 KGHSH and CDR2 LQKENI. The length of the CDR3 is 13 residues. CDR3 region: CASSPSGSGEQYF. The CDR3 region has the DNA TGTGCCAGCAGTCCTAGCGGGAGCGGCGAGCAGTACTTC.

The sample holds a few counts of this clonotype. This chain uses TRBV27 with TRBJ2-3; TRBD2 aligns across 9 bases. The CDR3 consists of 15 residues. V was pared by 3 bases and J by 3 bases, with 4 bases of the junction left unmatched. Germline V gene data show CDR1 as MNHEY and CDR2 as SMNVEV (reference sequence). This CDR3 reads CASSFGGRATDTQYF. In DNA, the CDR3 is TGTGCCAGCAGTTTCGGCGGGAGGGCTACAGATACGCAGTATTTT.

This chain joins TRBV5-1 and TRBJ2-5, with D possibly matching TRBD2 (6 bases). The ends were cut back, 0 bases at V and 5 bases at J, with 14 bases in the middle. Germline loops: CDR1 SGHRS, CDR2 YFSETQ. The CDR3 length is 15 residues. Here the CDR3 DNA reads TGCGCCAGCAGCTTGGATTGGAGGGCCGGGGAGACCCAGTACTTC. Amino acids: CASSLDWRAGETQYF.

The chain recombines TRBV29-1 with TRBJ2-7, with D perhaps TRBD2 (8 bases). Trimming cost V 2 bases and J 2 bases, with 16 bases left between them. Looked up from germline, CDR1 is SQVTM and CDR2 is ANQGSEA. CDR3 length: 15 amino acids. The CDR3 DNA follows: TGCAGCGTTGAAACGGGGGGGGACAGAGCCTACGAGCAGTACTTC. Translation gives CSVETGGDRAYEQYF.

This clonotype was counted once. The chain employs TRBV13 and TRBJ1-6, with D perhaps matching TRBD1 (6 bases). The germline V gene encodes CDR1 PRHDT and CDR2 FYEKMQ (reference sequence). The CDR3 is made up of 15 amino acids. V dropped 0 bases and J dropped 5 bases, with 8 bases sitting between them. CDR3 sequence (DNA): TGTGCCAGCAGCTTAGGGGGACAAGATAATTCACCCCTCCACTTT. This gives the protein CASSLGGQDNSPLHF.

The chain has TRBV12-3 or TRBV12-4 and TRBJ1-6; D gene unclear. CDR3 length: 13 amino acids. Trimming removed 5 bases from V and 14 bases from J, with 16 bases in between. CDR3 nucleotide sequence: TGTGCCAGCAGTGTAATCTCGACGGAATCCCTCCACTTT. It specifies CASSVISTESLHF.

This clonotype was detected ten times or more. The V gene is TRBV29-1, the J gene TRBJ2-7; TRBD2 matches at 11 bases. CDR1 SQVTM and CDR2 ANQGSEA come from the germline V gene. V dropped 7 bases and J dropped 4; count of bases not matched to a gene: 12. This CDR3 is built from 15 residues. The CDR3 protein is CSAKTGTSGSYEQYF. The DNA for the CDR3 is TGCAGCGCAAAAACGGGGACTAGCGGCTCTTACGAGCAGTACTTC.

The gene calls are TRBV27 and TRBJ2-3; the match to TRBD2 covers 11 bases. Germline V gives CDR1 MNHEY, CDR2 SMNVEV (reference sequence). The CDR3 runs to 15 residues. The trim removed 4 bases at V and 3 bases at J, leaving 3 bases unmatched. CDR3 residues: CASSSSGRMTDTQYF. CDR3 bases: TGTGCCAGCAGTTCTAGCGGGAGGATGACAGATACGCAGTATTTT.

This clonotype turned up a few times. J is TRBJ2-7 and V is TRBV27; weak D call: TRBD1 (6 bases). V was shortened by 6 bases and J by 4 bases, with 19 bases between the two germline ends. The CDR3 runs to 15 residues. Per the germline V gene, CDR1 is MNHEY and CDR2 is SMNVEV (reference sequence). Written as DNA, the CDR3 is TGTGCCAGCAGAAAATGGGGGCGCCAGTCGTACGAGCAGTACTTC. Its protein is CASRKWGRQSYEQYF.

This clonotype was seen a few times. The CDR3 here is CASSPGGTSGTEAFF. Here the CDR3 DNA reads TGTGCCAGCAGTCCCGGGGGGACATCGGGCACTGAAGCTTTCTTT. J is TRBJ1-1 and V is TRBV6-5; weak D call: TRBD1 (6 bases). The germline CDR1 and CDR2 sequences are MNHEY and SVGAGI. V shed 5 bases and J shed 4 bases, with 17 bases lying between them. This CDR3 spans 15 amino acids.

V gene TRBV20-1 combines with J gene TRBJ2-4; TRBD2 agrees at 13 bases. The end of the DNA fits TRBJ2-7 better, so the J call may be wrong. This CDR3 comprises 16 residues. Looked up from germline, CDR1 is DFQATT and CDR2 is SNEGSKA (reference sequence). This CDR3 is CSASGVLAGGLGEQYF. CDR3 bases: TGCAGTGCTAGTGGGGTACTAGCGGGAGGGCTGGGCGAGCAGTACTTC.

This clonotype was picked up a small number of times. The chain recombines TRBV12-3 or TRBV12-4 with TRBJ2-3; a possible D gene is TRBD2 (6 bases). V lost 8 bases and J 6 bases, leaving 15 bases between the germline ends. This CDR3 spans 13 amino acids. CDR3 nucleotides: TGTGCCAGCGGTACCGGGACTCTGGATACGCAGTATTTT. This encodes CASGTGTLDTQYF.

This clonotype was counted a few times. The rearrangement uses TRBV28 and TRBJ2-3, with 9 bases that match TRBD2. There are 15 residues in the CDR3. Germline-derived CDR1 and CDR2 are MDHEN and SYDVKM. With V trimmed by 0 bases and J by 6 bases, 4 bases remained unmatched. CDR3 loop: CASSLWREGRDTQYF. The CDR3 bases are TGTGCCAGCAGTTTATGGCGGGAGGGAAGGGATACGCAGTATTTT. The whole variable domain, remainder taken from reference TRBV28 and TRBJ2-3, is DVKVTQSSRYLVKRTGEKVFLECVQDMDHENMFWYRQDPGLGLRLIYFSYDVKMKEKGDIPEGYSVSREKKERFSLILESASTNQTSMYLCASSLWREGRDTQYFGPGTRLTVL.

V and J are TRBV2 and TRBJ1-2; D is perhaps TRBD1 (5 bases). Germline V gene data show CDR1 as SNHLY and CDR2 as FYNNEI. Trimming removed 6 bases at V and 4 bases at J, with 18 bases between. CDR3 length equals 15 residues. The CDR3 nucleotides are TGTGCCAGCAGGACCGGGACCGCGTCCCTCTATGGCTACACCTTC. Translating it yields CASRTGTASLYGYTF. The full variable domain, its missing parts supplied by reference TRBV2 and TRBJ1-2, is EPEVTQTPSHQVTQMGQEVILRCVPISNHLYFYWYRQILGQKVEFLVSFYNNEISEKSEIFDDQFSVERPDGSNFTLKIRSTKLEDSAMYFCASRTGTASLYGYTFGSGTRLTVV.

The DNA of the CDR3 is TGTGCCAGCAGTTACTCTCTCAGCAAAAACTATGGCTACACCTTC. This sequence encodes CASSYSLSKNYGYTF. The chain carries TRBV6-5 and TRBJ1-2; no firm D call. Germline CDR1 is MNHEY and CDR2 is SVGAGI. The CDR3 has 15 residues. The V gene lost 0 bases and the J gene lost 2 bases, with 10 bases spanning the gap.

With respect to this clonotype: This could be a read error, since a much larger clone is one nucleotide away. The rearrangement joins TRBV20-1 to TRBJ2-1; D possibly uses TRBD1 or TRBD2 (5 bases each). CDR1 DFQATT and CDR2 SNEGSKA come from the germline V gene (reference sequence). The CDR3 runs 18 residues. Trimming pared 2 bases from V and 3 bases from J, leaving 23 bases between. CDR3: CSARFLGERRGLYNEQFF. Written as DNA, the CDR3 is TGCAGTGCTAGATTTTTAGGGGAGCGGAGAGGGCTCTACAATGAGCAGTTCTTC.

The CDR3 loop is CASSLVRLTSTDTQYF. The CDR3 DNA is TGTGCCAGCAGCTTAGTCCGGCTTACTAGCACAGATACGCAGTATTTT. J is TRBJ2-3 and V is TRBV11-2, with D uncertain. With 1 base removed from V and 0 bases from J, the gap between germline ends came to 11 bases. CDR1 and CDR2 (germline): SGHAT, FQNNGV. This CDR3 comprises 16 residues. Looking up the rest from reference TRBV11-2 and TRBJ2-3 gives the full variable domain: EAGVAQSPRYKIIEKRQSVAFWCNPISGHATLYWYQQILGQGPKLLIQFQNNGVVDDSQLPKDRFSAERLKGVDSTLKIQPAKLEDSAVYLCASSLVRLTSTDTQYFGPGTRLTVL.

The chain recombines TRBV20-1 with TRBJ2-3, with 12 bases that match TRBD2. The CDR3 sequence is 17 residues long. Germline V gene sequence: CDR1 DFQATT, CDR2 SNEGSKA (reference sequence). Trimming removed 2 bases from V and 3 bases from J; junction bases left unmatched: 9. The CDR3 is CSARRLAGEGYTDTQYF. As DNA, the CDR3 is TGCAGTGCTAGAAGACTAGCGGGAGAGGGATATACAGATACGCAGTATTTT.

This clonotype was seen only a few times. V gene TRBV6-5 combines with J gene TRBJ2-5; D might be TRBD1 (5 bases). In germline, CDR1 is MNHEY, CDR2 SVGAGI. The length of the CDR3 is 12 residues. The V end was cut by 6 bases, the J end by 7 bases, with 12 bases between. CDR3 loop: CASRIGTGTQYF. The CDR3 nucleotides are TGTGCCAGCAGGATCGGTACAGGGACCCAGTACTTC.

This clonotype was recorded a few times. This chain connects TRBV10-3 to TRBJ2-1; 8 bases match TRBD2. With 3 bases clipped from V and 6 bases from J, the junction kept 16 bases outside the gene matches. This CDR3 spans 18 amino acids. Germline values: CDR1 ENHRY, CDR2 SYGVKD. CDR3 sequence (DNA): TGTGCCATCAGTGACCCCAAAGGGTCCGGGACTAGGCCCAATGAGCAGTTCTTC. Residues: CAISDPKGSGTRPNEQFF.

This clonotype occurred once. The chain links TRBV20-1 to TRBJ2-1, with 12 positions matching TRBD2. Per the germline V gene, CDR1 is DFQATT and CDR2 is SNEGSKA (reference sequence). The CDR3 extends over 17 amino acids. The V segment lost 0 bases and the J segment 7 bases; nucleotides outside the gene matches: 10. The CDR3 region is CSARDTQTSGSWNEQFF. The CDR3 DNA sequence: TGCAGTGCTAGAGACACCCAGACTAGCGGGAGCTGGAATGAGCAGTTCTTC.

V gene TRBV7-9 combines with J gene TRBJ1-1; TRBD1 might be the D (6 bases). This CDR3 has 12 residues. Trimming removed 11 bases from V and 1 base from J, with 11 bases in between. Germline assignment: CDR1 SEHNR and CDR2 FQNEAQ (reference sequence). The CDR3, as DNA: TGTGCCGGAGGACAGACGAACACTGAAGCTTTCTTT. Encoded protein: CAGGQTNTEAFF.

The gene calls are TRBV20-1 and TRBJ1-1; 8 bases are a match to TRBD1. Looked up from germline, CDR1 is DFQATT and CDR2 is SNEGSKA (reference sequence). The CDR3 totals 14 residues. Trimming took 5 bases from V and 4 from J; bases not matched to a gene: 9. The CDR3 is CSAPTGAWTTEAFF. DNA for the CDR3: TGCAGTGCTCCGACAGGGGCGTGGACCACTGAAGCTTTCTTT.

V usage is TRBV20-1 and J usage is TRBJ2-5; TRBD2 agrees at 8 bases. With 0 bases clipped from V and 4 bases from J, the junction kept 10 bases outside the gene matches. In germline, CDR1 is DFQATT, CDR2 SNEGSKA (reference sequence). This CDR3 is 16 amino acids long. In DNA form, the CDR3 reads TGCAGTGCTAGAGATGGGCGAGCGGGAGTCTCAGAGACCCAGTACTTC. Its translation is CSARDGRAGVSETQYF.

V is TRBV5-1 and J is TRBJ2-4; D is perhaps TRBD1 (6 bases). V was pared by 4 bases and J by 15 bases, with 23 bases between. Per the germline V gene, CDR1 is SGHRS and CDR2 is YFSETQ. The length of the CDR3 is 14 residues. This CDR3 is CASSLRDTFYERYF. CDR3 DNA: TGCGCCAGCAGCCTCCGGGACACCTTCTACGAGCGGTACTTC.